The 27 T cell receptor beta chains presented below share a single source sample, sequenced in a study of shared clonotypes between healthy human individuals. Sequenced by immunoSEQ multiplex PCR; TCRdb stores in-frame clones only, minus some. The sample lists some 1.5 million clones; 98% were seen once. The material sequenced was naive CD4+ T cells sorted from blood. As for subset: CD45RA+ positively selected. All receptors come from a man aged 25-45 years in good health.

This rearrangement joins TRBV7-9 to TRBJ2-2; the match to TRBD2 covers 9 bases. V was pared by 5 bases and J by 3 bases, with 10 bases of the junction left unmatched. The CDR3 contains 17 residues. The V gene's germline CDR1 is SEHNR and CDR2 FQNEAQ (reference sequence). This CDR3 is CASSRKREDLYTGELFF. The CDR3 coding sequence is TGTGCCAGCAGCCGAAAGCGGGAGGATCTTTACACCGGGGAGCTGTTTTTT.

The CDR3 DNA follows: TGTGCCAGTAGTCCCCCGGGACAGGCCCGCCTGGGGACGGAGCAGTTCTTC. It is translated as CASSPPGQARLGTEQFF. The chain uses TRBV19 and TRBJ2-1, with 8 bases fitting TRBD1. The germline gives CDR1 LNHDA, CDR2 SQIVND (reference sequence). J gave up 10 bases and V 5 bases, and 19 bases lay outside the gene matches. The CDR3 consists of 17 residues.

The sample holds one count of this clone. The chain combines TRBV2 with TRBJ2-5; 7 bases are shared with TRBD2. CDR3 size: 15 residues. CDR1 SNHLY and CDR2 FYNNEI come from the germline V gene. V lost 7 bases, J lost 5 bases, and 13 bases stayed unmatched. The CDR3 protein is CASTPIAGFLETQYF. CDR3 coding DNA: TGTGCCAGCACTCCTATAGCGGGTTTCTTGGAGACCCAGTACTTC.

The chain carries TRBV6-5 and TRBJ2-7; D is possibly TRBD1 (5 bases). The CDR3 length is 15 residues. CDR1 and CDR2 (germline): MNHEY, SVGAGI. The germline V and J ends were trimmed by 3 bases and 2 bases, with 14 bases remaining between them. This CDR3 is CASSYRGSRTYEQYF. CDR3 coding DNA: TGTGCCAGCAGTTATAGGGGTAGTCGCACCTACGAGCAGTACTTC.

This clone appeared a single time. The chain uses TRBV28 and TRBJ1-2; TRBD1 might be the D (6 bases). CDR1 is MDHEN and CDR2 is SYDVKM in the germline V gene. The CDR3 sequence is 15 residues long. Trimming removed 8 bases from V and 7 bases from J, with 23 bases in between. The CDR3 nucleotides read TGTGCCAGCCGCGGAGGGGGTGCGTTGGCAGGTGGCTACACCTTC. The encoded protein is CASRGGGALAGGYTF.

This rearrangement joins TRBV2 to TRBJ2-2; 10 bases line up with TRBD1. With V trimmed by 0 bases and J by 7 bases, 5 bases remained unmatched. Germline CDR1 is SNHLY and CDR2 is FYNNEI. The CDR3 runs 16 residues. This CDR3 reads CASSEARTGGVGELFF. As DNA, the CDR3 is TGTGCCAGCAGTGAAGCGAGGACAGGGGGTGTCGGGGAGCTGTTTTTT.

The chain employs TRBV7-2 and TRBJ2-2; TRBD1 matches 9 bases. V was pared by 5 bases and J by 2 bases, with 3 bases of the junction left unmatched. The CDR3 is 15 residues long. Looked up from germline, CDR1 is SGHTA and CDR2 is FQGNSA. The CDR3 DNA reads TGTGCCAGCAGCCTAACAGGGGGCAACACCGGGGAGCTGTTTTTT. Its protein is CASSLTGGNTGELFF.

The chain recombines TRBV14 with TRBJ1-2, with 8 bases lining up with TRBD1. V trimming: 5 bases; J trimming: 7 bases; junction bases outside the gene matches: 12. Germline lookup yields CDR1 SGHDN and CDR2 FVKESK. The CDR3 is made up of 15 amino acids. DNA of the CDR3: TGTGCCAGCAGCGGACAGGGTCCGGATTTACGTGGCTACACCTTC. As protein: CASSGQGPDLRGYTF.

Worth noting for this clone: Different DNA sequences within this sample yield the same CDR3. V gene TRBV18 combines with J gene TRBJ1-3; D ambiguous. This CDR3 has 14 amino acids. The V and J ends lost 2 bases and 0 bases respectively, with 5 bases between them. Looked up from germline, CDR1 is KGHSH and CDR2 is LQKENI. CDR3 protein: CASSPTASGNTIYF. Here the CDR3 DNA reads TGTGCCAGCTCACCAACAGCCTCTGGAAACACCATATATTTT.

The CDR3 DNA follows: TGTGCCAGCAGCTTAGAGGCAGTCTCTGGAAACACCATATATTTT. This sequence encodes CASSLEAVSGNTIYF. The V gene is TRBV7-9, the J gene TRBJ1-3; no reliable D call. The CDR3 consists of 15 residues. Deletions cut 1 base from V and 0 bases from J, with 7 bases between. In germline, CDR1 is SEHNR, CDR2 FQNEAQ (reference sequence).

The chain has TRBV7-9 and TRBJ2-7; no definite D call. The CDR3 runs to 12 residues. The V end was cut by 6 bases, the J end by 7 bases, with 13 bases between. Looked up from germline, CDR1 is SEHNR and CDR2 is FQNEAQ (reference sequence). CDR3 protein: CASSPGQAEQYF. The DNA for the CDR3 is TGTGCCAGCAGTCCCGGGCAGGCGGAGCAGTACTTC.

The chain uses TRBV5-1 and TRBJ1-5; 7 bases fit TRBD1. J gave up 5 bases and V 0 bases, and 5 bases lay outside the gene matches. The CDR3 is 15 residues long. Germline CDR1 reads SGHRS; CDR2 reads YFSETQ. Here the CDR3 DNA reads TGCGCCAGCAGCTTGGGGGACAGTATCGATCAGCCCCAGCATTTT. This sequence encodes CASSLGDSIDQPQHF.

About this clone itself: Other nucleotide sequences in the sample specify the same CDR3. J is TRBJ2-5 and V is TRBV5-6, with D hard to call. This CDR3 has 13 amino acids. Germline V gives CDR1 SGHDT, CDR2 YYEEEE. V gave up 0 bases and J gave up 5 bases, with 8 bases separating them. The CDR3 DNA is TGTGCCAGCAGCTTGGGACCCCGGGAGACCCAGTACTTC. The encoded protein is CASSLGPRETQYF. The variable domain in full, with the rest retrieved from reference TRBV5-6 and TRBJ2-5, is DAGVTQSPTHLIKTRGQQVTLRCSPKSGHDTVSWYQQALGQGPQFIFQYYEEEERQRGNFPDRFSGHQFPNYSSELNVNALLLGDSALYLCASSLGPRETQYFGPGTRLLVL.

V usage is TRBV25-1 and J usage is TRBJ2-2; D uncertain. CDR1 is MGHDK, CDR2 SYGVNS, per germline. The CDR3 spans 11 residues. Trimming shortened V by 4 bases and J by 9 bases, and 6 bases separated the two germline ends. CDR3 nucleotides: TGTGCCAGCAGTGTGGGGTGGGAGCTGTTTTTT. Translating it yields CASSVGWELFF. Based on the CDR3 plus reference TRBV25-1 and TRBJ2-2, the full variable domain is EADIYQTPRYLVIGTGKKITLECSQTMGHDKMYWYQQDPGMELHLIHYSYGVNSTEKGDLSSESTVSRIRTEHFPLTLESARPSHTSQYLCASSVGWELFFGEGSRLTVL.

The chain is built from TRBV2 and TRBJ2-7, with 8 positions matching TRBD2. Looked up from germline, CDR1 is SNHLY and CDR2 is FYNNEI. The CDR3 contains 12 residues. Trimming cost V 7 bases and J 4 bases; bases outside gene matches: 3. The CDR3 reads CASKLAEYEQYF. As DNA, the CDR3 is TGTGCCAGCAAACTAGCGGAGTACGAGCAGTACTTC.

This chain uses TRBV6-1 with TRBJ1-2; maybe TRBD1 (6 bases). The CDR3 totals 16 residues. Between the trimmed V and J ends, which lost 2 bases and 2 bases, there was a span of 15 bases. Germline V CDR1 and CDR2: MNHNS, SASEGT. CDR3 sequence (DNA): TGTGCCAGCAGTGAAAGGGGGGCTGTCCGGAACTATGGCTACACCTTC. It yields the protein CASSERGAVRNYGYTF.

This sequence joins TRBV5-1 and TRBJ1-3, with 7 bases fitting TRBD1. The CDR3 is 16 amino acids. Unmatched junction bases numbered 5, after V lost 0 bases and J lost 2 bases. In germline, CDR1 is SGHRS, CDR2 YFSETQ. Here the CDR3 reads CASSLADRDPGNTIYF. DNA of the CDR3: TGCGCCAGCAGCTTGGCCGACAGGGACCCTGGAAACACCATATATTTT.

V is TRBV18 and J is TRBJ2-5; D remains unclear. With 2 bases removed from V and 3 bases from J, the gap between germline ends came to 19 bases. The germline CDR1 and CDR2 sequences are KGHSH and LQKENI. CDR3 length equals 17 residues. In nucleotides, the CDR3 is TGTGCCAGCTCACCAACCCGTCGCAGATCCCGCGAAGAGACCCAGTACTTC. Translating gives CASSPTRRRSREETQYF.

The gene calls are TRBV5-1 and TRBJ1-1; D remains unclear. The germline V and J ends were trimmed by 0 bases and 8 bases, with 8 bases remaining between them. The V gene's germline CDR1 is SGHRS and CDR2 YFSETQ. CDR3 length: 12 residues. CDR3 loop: CASSLGQFEAFF. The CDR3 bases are TGCGCCAGCAGCTTGGGACAATTCGAAGCTTTCTTT.

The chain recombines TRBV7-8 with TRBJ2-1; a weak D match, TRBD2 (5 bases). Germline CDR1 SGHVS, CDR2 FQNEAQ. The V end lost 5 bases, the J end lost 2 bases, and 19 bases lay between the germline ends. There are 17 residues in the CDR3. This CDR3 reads CASSLGSRVGAYNEQFF. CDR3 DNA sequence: TGTGCCAGCAGCCTAGGATCGCGGGTCGGGGCCTACAATGAGCAGTTCTTC.

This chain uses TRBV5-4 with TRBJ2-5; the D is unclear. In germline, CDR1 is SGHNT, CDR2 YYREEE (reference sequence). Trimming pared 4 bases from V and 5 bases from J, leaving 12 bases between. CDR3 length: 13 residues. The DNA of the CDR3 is TGTGCCAGCAGCGAAGGGTTGTGGGAGACCCAGTACTTC. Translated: CASSEGLWETQYF.

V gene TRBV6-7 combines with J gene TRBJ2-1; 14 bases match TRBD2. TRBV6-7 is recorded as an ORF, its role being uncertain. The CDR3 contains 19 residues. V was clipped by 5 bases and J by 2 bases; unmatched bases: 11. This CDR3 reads CASSPPGTSGSDPYNEQFF. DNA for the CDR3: TGTGCCAGCAGTCCCCCCGGGACTAGCGGGAGTGATCCCTACAATGAGCAGTTCTTC.

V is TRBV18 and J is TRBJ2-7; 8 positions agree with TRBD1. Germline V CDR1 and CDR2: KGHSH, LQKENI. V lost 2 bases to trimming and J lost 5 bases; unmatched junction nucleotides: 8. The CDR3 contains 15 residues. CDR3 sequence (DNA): TGTGCCAGCTCACCAGAGTGGCAGGGGGCTCACGAGCAGTACTTC. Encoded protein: CASSPEWQGAHEQYF.

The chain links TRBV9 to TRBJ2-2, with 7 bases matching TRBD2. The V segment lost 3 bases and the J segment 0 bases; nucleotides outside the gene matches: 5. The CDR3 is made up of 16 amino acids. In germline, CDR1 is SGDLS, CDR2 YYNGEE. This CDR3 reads CASSALAKANTGELFF. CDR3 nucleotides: TGTGCCAGCAGCGCACTAGCGAAAGCGAACACCGGGGAGCTGTTTTTT.

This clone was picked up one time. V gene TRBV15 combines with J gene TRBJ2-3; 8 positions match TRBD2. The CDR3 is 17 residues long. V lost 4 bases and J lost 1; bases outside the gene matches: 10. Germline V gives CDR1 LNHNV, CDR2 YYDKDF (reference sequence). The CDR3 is CATSTFPDGGGTDTQYF. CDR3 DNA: TGTGCCACCAGCACCTTCCCAGACGGGGGGGGCACAGATACGCAGTATTTT.

The chain's CDR3 is CASSPLKRGAFF. The CDR3 DNA sequence: TGTGCCAGCAGCCCCCTCAAACGGGGAGCTTTCTTT. V usage is TRBV7-2 and J usage is TRBJ1-1; no firm D call. From germline, CDR1 is SGHTA and CDR2 FQGNSA. V was clipped by 5 bases and J by 10 bases, with 14 bases between them. CDR3 length equals 12 residues.

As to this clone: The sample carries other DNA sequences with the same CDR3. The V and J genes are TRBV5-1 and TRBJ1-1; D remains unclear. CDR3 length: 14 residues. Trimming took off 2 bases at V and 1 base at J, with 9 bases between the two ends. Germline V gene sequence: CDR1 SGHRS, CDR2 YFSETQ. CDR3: CASSLSPENTEAFF. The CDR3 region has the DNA TGCGCCAGCAGCTTAAGTCCGGAGAACACTGAAGCTTTCTTT.